This T cell receptor (beta chain) was sequenced during a study of early T cells in non-severe SARS-CoV-2 infection. The CDR3 length is 14 residues. V gave up 2 bases and J gave up 8 bases, with 12 bases separating them. Germline V gene data show CDR1 as KGHSH and CDR2 as LQKENI. This clonotype occurred many times. MiXCR, run by TCRdb on the 5' RACE reads, gives a single entry per CDR3 protein. The sample has 100,000 to 120,000 distinct CDR3 sequences; about 12% are singletons. J is TRBJ1-4 and V is TRBV18; D remains unclear. The sequence came from an adult who was a healthcare worker with PCR-confirmed SARS-CoV-2 infection or an uninfected control (not recorded which). The sample consisted of whole blood. Here the CDR3 DNA reads TGTGCCAGCTCACCAGGGTCCAACGGGGAAAAACTGTTTTTT. Encoded protein: CASSPGSNGEKLFF.